The T cell receptor beta chain described here comes from a study of T cells of healthy individuals. Via MiXCR, TCRdb re-called the 5' RACE reads, giving one row per CDR3 protein. The table has more than 60,000 distinct CDR3 sequences, roughly 16% seen once. This clonotype was observed at least ten times. Between the trimmed V and J ends, which lost 4 bases and 6 bases, there was a span of 12 bases. CDR1 and CDR2 from the germline V gene are MNHEY and SVGAGI. This CDR3 is built from 14 residues. This clonotype originated in a human donor in good health. The chain has TRBV6-5 and TRBJ1-4, with a weak D call TRBD1 (6 bases). The CDR3 DNA sequence: TGTGCCAGCAGTTCCCAGGGGTTAGATGAAAAACTGTTTTTT. This sequence encodes CASSSQGLDEKLFF.